This T cell receptor beta chain was identified in a study of CD4 and CD8 cells across lung adenocarcinoma regions. From the PCR reads, TCRdb called clonotypes with MiXCR, one entry per CDR3 protein. The table has around 25,000 distinct CDR3 sequences, over 40% seen once. This clonotype was counted a few times. A read error may be the cause here, since a much bigger clone is one base away. Samples came from patients with localized non-small cell lung adenocarcinoma. This CDR3 is 13 amino acids long. The V end lost 8 bases, the J end lost 10 bases, and 18 bases lay between the germline ends. The sequenced material came from CD4+ T cells from the center of a lung tumor. The J gene is TRBJ2-1, the V gene TRBV12-3 or TRBV12-4; D gene ambiguous. The TCR was taken from a male donor with lung adenocarcinoma. The CD4 and CD8 labels of this study may be unreliable. The CDR3 DNA reads as TGTGCCAGCCTTCCAGGTACGGGTGACGAGCAGTTCTTC. This encodes CASLPGTGDEQFF.